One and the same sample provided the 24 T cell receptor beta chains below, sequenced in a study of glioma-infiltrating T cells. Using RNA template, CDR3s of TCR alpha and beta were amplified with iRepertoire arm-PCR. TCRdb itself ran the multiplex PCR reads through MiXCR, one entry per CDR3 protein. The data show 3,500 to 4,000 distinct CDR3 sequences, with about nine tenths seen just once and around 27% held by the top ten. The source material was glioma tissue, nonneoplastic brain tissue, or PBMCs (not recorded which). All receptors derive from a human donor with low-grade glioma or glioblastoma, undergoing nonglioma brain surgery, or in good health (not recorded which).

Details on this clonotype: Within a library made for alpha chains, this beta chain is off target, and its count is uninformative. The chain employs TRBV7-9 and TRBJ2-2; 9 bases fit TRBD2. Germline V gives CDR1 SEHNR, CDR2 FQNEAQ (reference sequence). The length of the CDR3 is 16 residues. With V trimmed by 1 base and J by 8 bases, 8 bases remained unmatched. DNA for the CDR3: TGTGCCAGCAGCTTAGAGATTAGCGGGAGTTGGGGGGAGCTGTTTTTT. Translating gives CASSLEISGSWGELFF.

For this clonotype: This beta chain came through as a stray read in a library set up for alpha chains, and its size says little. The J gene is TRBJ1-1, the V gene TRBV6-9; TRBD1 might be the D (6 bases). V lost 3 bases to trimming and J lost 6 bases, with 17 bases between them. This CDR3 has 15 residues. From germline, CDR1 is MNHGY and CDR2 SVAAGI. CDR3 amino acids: CASSYWDSRGAEAFF. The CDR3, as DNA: TGTGCCAGCAGTTACTGGGACTCGAGGGGGGCTGAAGCTTTCTTT.

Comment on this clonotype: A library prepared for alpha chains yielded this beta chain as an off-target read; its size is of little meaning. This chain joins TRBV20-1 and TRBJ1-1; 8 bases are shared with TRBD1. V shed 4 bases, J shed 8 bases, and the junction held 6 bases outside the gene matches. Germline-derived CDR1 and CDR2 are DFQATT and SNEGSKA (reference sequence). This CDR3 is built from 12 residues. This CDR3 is CSATDRDREAFF. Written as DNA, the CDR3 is TGCAGTGCTACGGACCGGGACAGGGAAGCTTTCTTT.

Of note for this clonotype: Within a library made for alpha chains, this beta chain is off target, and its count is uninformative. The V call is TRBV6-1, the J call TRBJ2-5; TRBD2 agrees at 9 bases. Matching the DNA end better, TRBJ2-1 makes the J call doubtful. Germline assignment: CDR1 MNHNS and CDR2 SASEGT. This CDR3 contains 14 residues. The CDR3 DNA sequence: TGTGCCACACGGACGGCGGGAGGGCGGGTTGAGCAGTTCTTC. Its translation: CATRTAGGRVEQFF.

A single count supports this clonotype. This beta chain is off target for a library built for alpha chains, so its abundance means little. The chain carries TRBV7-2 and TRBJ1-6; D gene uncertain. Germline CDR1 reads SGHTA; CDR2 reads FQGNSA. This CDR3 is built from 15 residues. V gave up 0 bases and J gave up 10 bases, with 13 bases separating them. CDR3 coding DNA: TGTGCCAGCAGCTTAGCGTGGCGGTTTGAGTCACCCCTCCACTTT. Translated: CASSLAWRFESPLHF.

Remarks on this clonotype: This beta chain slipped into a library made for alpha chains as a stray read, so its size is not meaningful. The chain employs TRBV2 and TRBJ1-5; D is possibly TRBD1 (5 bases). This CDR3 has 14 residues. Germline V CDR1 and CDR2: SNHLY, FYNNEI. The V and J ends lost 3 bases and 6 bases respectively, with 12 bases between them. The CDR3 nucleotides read TGTGCCAGCAGTGACAGGGTGTCAGGTCAGCCCCAGCATTTT. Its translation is CASSDRVSGQPQHF.

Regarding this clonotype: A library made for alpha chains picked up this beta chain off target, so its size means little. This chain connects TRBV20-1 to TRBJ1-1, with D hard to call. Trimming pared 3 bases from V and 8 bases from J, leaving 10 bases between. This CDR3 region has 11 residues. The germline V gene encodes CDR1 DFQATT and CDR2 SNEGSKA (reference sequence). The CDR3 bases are TGCAGTGCTAGTTCGGGCAGCGAAGCTTTCTTT. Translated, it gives CSASSGSEAFF.

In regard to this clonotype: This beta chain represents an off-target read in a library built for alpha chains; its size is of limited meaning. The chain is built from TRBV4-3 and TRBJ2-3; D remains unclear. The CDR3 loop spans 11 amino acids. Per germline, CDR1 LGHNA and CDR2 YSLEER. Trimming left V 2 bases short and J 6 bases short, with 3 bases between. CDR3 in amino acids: CASSQSDTQYF. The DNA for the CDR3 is TGCGCCAGCAGCCAATCCGATACGCAGTATTTT.

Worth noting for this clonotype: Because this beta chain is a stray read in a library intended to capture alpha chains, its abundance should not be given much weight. The CDR3 DNA sequence: TGCAGTGCTAGAGCCAATATAAATGGAGAAGAGACCCAGTACTTC. Translating gives CSARANINGEETQYF. The rearrangement joins TRBV20-1 to TRBJ2-5, with no clear D. Germline lookup yields CDR1 DFQATT and CDR2 SNEGSKA (reference sequence). This CDR3 spans 15 amino acids. The V gene lost 1 base and the J gene lost 3 bases, with 15 bases spanning the gap.

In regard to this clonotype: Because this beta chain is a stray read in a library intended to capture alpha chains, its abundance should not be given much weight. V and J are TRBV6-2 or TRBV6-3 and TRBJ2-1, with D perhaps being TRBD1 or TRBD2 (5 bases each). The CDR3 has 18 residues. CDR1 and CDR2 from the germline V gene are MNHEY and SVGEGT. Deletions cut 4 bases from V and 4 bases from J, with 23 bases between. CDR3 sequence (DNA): TGTGCCAGCAGTTCCTGGTATGGGACCAGCGGAGCATACAATGAGCAGTTCTTC. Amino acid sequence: CASSSWYGTSGAYNEQFF.

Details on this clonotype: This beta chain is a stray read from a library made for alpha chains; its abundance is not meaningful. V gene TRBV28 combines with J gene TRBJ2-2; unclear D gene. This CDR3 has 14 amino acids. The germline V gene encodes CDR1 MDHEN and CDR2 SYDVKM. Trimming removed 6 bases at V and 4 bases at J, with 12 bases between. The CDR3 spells CASRARTRTGELFF. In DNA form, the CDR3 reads TGTGCCAGCAGGGCCCGGACCCGCACCGGGGAGCTGTTTTTT. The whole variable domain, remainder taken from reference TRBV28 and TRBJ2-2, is DVKVTQSSRYLVKRTGEKVFLECVQDMDHENMFWYRQDPGLGLRLIYFSYDVKMKEKGDIPEGYSVSREKKERFSLILESASTNQTSMYLCASRARTRTGELFFGEGSRLTVL.

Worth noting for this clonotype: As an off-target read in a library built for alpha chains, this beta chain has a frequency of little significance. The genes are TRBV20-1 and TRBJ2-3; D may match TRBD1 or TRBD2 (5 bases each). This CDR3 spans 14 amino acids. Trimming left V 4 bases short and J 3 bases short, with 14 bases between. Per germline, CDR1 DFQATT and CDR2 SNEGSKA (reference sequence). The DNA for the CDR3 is TGCAGTGCTAAAGAGGGGCACGGAACAGATACGCAGTATTTT. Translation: CSAKEGHGTDTQYF.

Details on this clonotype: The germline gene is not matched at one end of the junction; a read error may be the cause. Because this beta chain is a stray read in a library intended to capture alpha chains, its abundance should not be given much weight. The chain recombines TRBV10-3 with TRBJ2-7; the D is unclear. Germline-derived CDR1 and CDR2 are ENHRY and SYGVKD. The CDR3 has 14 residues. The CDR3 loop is CASSVRGSSYEQYF. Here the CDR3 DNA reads TGTGCCAGCAGTGTCCGAGGAAGCTCCTACGAGCAGTACTTC.

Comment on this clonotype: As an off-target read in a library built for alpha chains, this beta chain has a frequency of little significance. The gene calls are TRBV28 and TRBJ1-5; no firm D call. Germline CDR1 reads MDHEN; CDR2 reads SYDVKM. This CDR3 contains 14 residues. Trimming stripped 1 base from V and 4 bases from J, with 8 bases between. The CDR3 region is CASSLLDGNQPQHF. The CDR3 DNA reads TGTGCCAGCAGTTTATTAGATGGGAATCAGCCCCAGCATTTT.

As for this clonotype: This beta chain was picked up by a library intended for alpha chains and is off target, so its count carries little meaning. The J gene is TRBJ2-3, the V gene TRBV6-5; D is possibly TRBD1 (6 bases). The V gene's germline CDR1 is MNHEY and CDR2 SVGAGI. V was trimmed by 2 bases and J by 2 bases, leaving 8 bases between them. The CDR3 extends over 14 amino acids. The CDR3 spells CASSYRTDTDTQYF. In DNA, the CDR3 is TGTGCCAGCAGTTACCGGACAGACACAGATACGCAGTATTTT.

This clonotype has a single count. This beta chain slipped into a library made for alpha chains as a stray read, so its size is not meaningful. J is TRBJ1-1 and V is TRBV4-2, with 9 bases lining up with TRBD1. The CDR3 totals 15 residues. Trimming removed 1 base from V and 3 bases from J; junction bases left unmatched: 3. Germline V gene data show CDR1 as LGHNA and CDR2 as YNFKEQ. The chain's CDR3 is CASSQGDRVYTEAFF. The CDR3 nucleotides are TGTGCCAGCAGCCAAGGGGACAGGGTATACACTGAAGCTTTCTTT.

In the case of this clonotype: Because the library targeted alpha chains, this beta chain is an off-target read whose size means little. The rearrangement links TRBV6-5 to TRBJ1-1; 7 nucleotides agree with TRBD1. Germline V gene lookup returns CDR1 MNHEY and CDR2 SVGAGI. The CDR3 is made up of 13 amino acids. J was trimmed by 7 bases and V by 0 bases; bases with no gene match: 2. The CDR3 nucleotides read TGTGCCAGCAGTTACTCTTGGGACAGTGAAGCTTTCTTT. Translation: CASSYSWDSEAFF.

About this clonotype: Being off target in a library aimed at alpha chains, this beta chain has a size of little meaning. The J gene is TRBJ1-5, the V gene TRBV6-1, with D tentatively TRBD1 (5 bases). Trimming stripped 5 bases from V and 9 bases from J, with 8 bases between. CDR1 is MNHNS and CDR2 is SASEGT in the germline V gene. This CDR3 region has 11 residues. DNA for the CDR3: TGTGCCAGCAGTTCGCAGGGGCCCCAGCATTTT. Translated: CASSSQGPQHF.

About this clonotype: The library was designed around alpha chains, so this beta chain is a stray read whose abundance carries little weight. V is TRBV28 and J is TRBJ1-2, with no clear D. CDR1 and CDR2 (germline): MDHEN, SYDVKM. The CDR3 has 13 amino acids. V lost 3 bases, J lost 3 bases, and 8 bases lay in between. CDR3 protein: CASSFSSHYGYTF. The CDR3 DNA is TGTGCCAGCAGTTTCAGCTCACACTATGGCTACACCTTC.

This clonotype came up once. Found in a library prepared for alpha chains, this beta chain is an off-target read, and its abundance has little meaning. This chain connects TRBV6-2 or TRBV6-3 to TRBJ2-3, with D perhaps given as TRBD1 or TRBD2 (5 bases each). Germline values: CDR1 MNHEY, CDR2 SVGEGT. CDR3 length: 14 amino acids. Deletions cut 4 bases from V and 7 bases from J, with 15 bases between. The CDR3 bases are TGTGCCAGCAGTTTGTCGGGACCCCAGTATACGCAGTATTTT. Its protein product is CASSLSGPQYTQYF.

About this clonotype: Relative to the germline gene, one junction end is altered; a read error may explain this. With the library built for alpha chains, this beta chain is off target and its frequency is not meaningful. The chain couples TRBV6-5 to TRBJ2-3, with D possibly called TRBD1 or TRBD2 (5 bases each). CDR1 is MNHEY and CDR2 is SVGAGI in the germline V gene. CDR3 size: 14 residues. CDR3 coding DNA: TGTGCCAGCAGTTACGTCGGGGCCAGCGAAACGCAGTATTTC. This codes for CASSYVGASETQYF.

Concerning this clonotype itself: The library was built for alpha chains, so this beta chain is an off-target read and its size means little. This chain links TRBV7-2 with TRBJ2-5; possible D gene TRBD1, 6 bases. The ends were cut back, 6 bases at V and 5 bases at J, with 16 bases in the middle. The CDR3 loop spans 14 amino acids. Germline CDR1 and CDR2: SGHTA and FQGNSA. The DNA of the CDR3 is TGTGCCAGCAGAAAAAGCAGGGGAATGGAGACCCAGTACTTC. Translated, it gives CASRKSRGMETQYF.

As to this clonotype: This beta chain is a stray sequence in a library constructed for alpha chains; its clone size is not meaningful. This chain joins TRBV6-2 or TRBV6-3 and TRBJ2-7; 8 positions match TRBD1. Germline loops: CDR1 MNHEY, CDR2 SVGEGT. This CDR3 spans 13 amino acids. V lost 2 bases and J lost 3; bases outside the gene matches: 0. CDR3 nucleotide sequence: TGTGCCAGCAGTTACACAGGGGGCTACGAGCAGTACTTC. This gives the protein CASSYTGGYEQYF.

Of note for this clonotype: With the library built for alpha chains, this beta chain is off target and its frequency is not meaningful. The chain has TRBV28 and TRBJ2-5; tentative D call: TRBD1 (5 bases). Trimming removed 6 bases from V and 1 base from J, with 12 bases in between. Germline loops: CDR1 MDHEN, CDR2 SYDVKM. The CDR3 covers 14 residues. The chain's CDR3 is CASRPGLAQETQYF. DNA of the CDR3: TGTGCCAGCAGACCAGGGTTAGCCCAAGAGACCCAGTACTTC. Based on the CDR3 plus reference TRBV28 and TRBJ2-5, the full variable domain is DVKVTQSSRYLVKRTGEKVFLECVQDMDHENMFWYRQDPGLGLRLIYFSYDVKMKEKGDIPEGYSVSREKKERFSLILESASTNQTSMYLCASRPGLAQETQYFGPGTRLLVL.